The 23 T cell receptor beta chains below were found in one sample sequenced in a study of regulatory T cells in long-lasting Graves disease. Arm-PCR of CDR3 regions and iRepertoire HTBI primers were used to build TCR beta libraries. TCRdb analysed the multiplex PCR reads with MiXCR anew, one entry per CDR3 protein. This sample has about 470,000 distinct CDR3 sequences, with roughly 20% found just once. Regarding time point: persistent/refractory GD, antithyroid drugs over 5 years with positive TRAb. The TCR library used RNA extracted from PBMCs. The sample consisted of peripheral blood mononuclear cells (PBMCs), taken when the disease was refractory, from a patient treated with antithyroid drugs. Every receptor here comes from a female donor with Graves disease.

The table lists this clonotype with many counts. The chain couples TRBV3-1 to TRBJ2-7; D might be TRBD2 (6 bases). Germline lookup yields CDR1 LGHDT and CDR2 YNNKEL (reference sequence). The CDR3 is 14 amino acids. Trimming shortened V by 0 bases and J by 2 bases, and 8 bases separated the two germline ends. This CDR3 is CASSQEGLPYEQYF. The CDR3 DNA is TGTGCCAGCAGCCAAGAGGGACTTCCCTACGAGCAGTACTTC.

The rearrangement links TRBV20-1 to TRBJ2-2, with D possibly being TRBD2 (6 bases). Germline V gives CDR1 DFQATT, CDR2 SNEGSKA (reference sequence). Trimming shortened V by 3 bases and J by 6 bases, and 20 bases separated the two germline ends. This CDR3 comprises 16 residues. For the CDR3, the DNA is TGCAGTGCTAGGAGCTGGGTGGGAGGCGCCGCCGGGGAGCTGTTTTTT. Protein: CSARSWVGGAAGELFF.

The chain combines TRBV6-1 with TRBJ2-7; 15 nucleotides align to TRBD2. The germline V gene has CDR1 MNHNS and CDR2 SASEGT. There are 16 residues in the CDR3. V lost 6 bases and J lost 2; bases outside the gene matches: 5. CDR3 protein: CASSIGLAGGAYEQYF. CDR3 sequence (DNA): TGTGCCAGCAGCATTGGACTAGCGGGAGGGGCCTACGAGCAGTACTTC.

This chain joins TRBV7-3 and TRBJ1-6; D ambiguous. The V and J ends lost 6 bases and 7 bases respectively, with 13 bases between them. Germline CDR1 and CDR2: SGHTA and FQGTGA. CDR3 length equals 14 residues. The CDR3 DNA reads TGTGCCAGCAGTAGTGTCGGGAGCAATTCACCCCTCCACTTT. This encodes CASSSVGSNSPLHF.

The chain joins TRBV7-9 to TRBJ2-4; D is possibly TRBD2 (5 bases). The length of the CDR3 is 14 residues. Germline V gives CDR1 SEHNR, CDR2 FQNEAQ (reference sequence). V lost 5 bases, J lost 9 bases, and 17 bases lay in between. The CDR3 DNA sequence: TGTGCCAGCAGCCCGAGCGGAGCGATAGGCATTCAGTACTTC. It specifies CASSPSGAIGIQYF.

This clonotype was observed at least ten times. This chain uses TRBV6-1 with TRBJ1-4; D unclear. The CDR3 has 14 amino acids. Trimming left V 5 bases short and J 0 bases short, with 7 bases between. Germline assignment: CDR1 MNHNS and CDR2 SASEGT. This CDR3 reads CASSQQTTNEKLFF. In DNA form, the CDR3 reads TGTGCCAGCAGTCAGCAAACAACTAATGAAAAACTGTTTTTT.

This rearrangement joins TRBV27 to TRBJ2-3, with D possibly being TRBD1 (5 bases). Trimming cost V 2 bases and J 2 bases, with 26 bases left between them. CDR3 length equals 20 residues. In germline, CDR1 is MNHEY, CDR2 SMNVEV (reference sequence). This CDR3 reads CASSLRMGRSPQDPTDTQYF. The CDR3 DNA follows: TGTGCCAGCAGTTTACGGATGGGCCGTAGCCCACAGGACCCCACAGATACGCAGTATTTT.

There are many counts of this clonotype. The rearrangement links TRBV6-1 to TRBJ2-7, with 8 bases matching TRBD1. Germline V gene lookup returns CDR1 MNHNS and CDR2 SASEGT. V was pared by 6 bases and J by 5 bases, with 6 bases of the junction left unmatched. This CDR3 is built from 13 residues. CDR3 bases: TGTGCCAGCAGGCGGACAGGGCGACACGAGCAGTACTTC. Protein sequence: CASRRTGRHEQYF.

The V and J genes are TRBV5-5 and TRBJ1-5; D might be TRBD1 (6 bases). The ends were cut back, 5 bases at V and 2 bases at J, with 14 bases in the middle. From germline, CDR1 is SGHKS and CDR2 YYEKEE (reference sequence). CDR3 length equals 15 residues. The CDR3 loop is CASSPWGAGNQPQHF. DNA of the CDR3: TGTGCCAGCAGTCCTTGGGGGGCAGGCAATCAGCCCCAGCATTTT.

This clonotype was seen only a few times. Since the CDR3 does not end with the conserved phenylalanine or tryptophan, this likely comes from a read error. The gene calls are TRBV29-1 and TRBJ2-7; no clear D gene. The CDR3 has 14 residues. CDR1 and CDR2 from the germline V gene are SQVTM and ANQGSEA. Trimming pared 6 bases from V and 5 bases from J, leaving 20 bases between. The CDR3 here is CSVYTPRFGDEQYS. The CDR3 DNA reads as TGCAGCGTCTATACCCCTCGGTTTGGAGACGAGCAGTACTCC.

The sample holds many counts of this clonotype. The chain employs TRBV6-1 and TRBJ2-7, with 12 nucleotides matching TRBD2. V gave up 2 bases and J gave up 6 bases; unmatched junction bases: 8. Germline assignment: CDR1 MNHNS and CDR2 SASEGT. CDR3 size: 16 residues. CDR3 region: CASSEPTSGRRSEQYF. The CDR3 DNA is TGTGCCAGCAGTGAACCCACTAGCGGGAGGAGGTCCGAGCAGTACTTC.

In its sample, this clonotype was seen many times. The V gene is TRBV27, the J gene TRBJ1-4; no clear D gene. Trimming pared 3 bases from V and 10 bases from J, leaving 15 bases between. The CDR3 spans 14 residues. Germline V gene sequence: CDR1 MNHEY, CDR2 SMNVEV (reference sequence). CDR3 in amino acids: CASSFKATSGKLFF. CDR3 DNA: TGTGCCAGCAGTTTTAAGGCTACCTCAGGAAAACTGTTTTTT.

This clonotype was counted between two and nine times. The CDR3 spells CSASTVSSYEQYF. CDR3 DNA: TGCAGTGCTAGTACCGTTAGCAGCTACGAGCAGTACTTC. The chain couples TRBV20-1 to TRBJ2-7; D not resolved. Per the germline V gene, CDR1 is DFQATT and CDR2 is SNEGSKA (reference sequence). With 3 bases removed from V and 3 bases from J, the gap between germline ends came to 12 bases. The CDR3 is made up of 13 amino acids.

The chain has TRBV9 and TRBJ1-1; 8 bases map to TRBD1. The V and J ends lost 2 bases and 6 bases, in that order; junction bases with no gene match: 6. CDR1 SGDLS and CDR2 YYNGEE come from the germline V gene. This CDR3 region has 14 residues. This CDR3 reads CASSVGQGGAEAFF. CDR3 DNA: TGTGCCAGCAGCGTCGGACAGGGTGGGGCTGAAGCTTTCTTT.

This clonotype was detected ten times or more. This chain links TRBV28 with TRBJ2-7; D possibly matches TRBD1 or TRBD2 (6 bases each). This CDR3 has 13 residues. Deletions cut 6 bases from V and 5 bases from J, with 14 bases between. CDR1 and CDR2 (germline): MDHEN, SYDVKM. This chain's CDR3 is CASSAVGGNEQYF. CDR3 nucleotide sequence: TGTGCCAGCAGCGCAGTGGGGGGCAACGAGCAGTACTTC. Supplemented by reference TRBV28 and TRBJ2-7, the full variable domain reads DVKVTQSSRYLVKRTGEKVFLECVQDMDHENMFWYRQDPGLGLRLIYFSYDVKMKEKGDIPEGYSVSREKKERFSLILESASTNQTSMYLCASSAVGGNEQYFGPGTRLTVT.

This clonotype was detected only a few times. The chain carries TRBV28 and TRBJ2-3; 11 positions match TRBD2. Germline V CDR1 and CDR2: MDHEN, SYDVKM. The CDR3 loop spans 15 amino acids. The V and J ends lost 5 bases and 2 bases, in that order; junction bases with no gene match: 3. CDR3 loop: CASSLTSGDTDTQYF. CDR3 in DNA: TGTGCCAGCAGTCTGACTAGCGGGGACACAGATACGCAGTATTTT.

This rearrangement joins TRBV9 to TRBJ2-7; the D gene could be TRBD1 or TRBD2 (5 bases each). There are 15 residues in the CDR3. CDR1 SGDLS and CDR2 YYNGEE come from the germline V gene. V lost 0 bases, J lost 4 bases, and 14 bases lay in between. For the CDR3, the DNA is TGTGCCAGCAGCGTAGGTCCGGGGACGGTGTACGAGCAGTACTTC. Translating it yields CASSVGPGTVYEQYF.

There are many counts of this clonotype. This chain joins TRBV7-2 and TRBJ2-7; tentatively, D is TRBD2 (5 bases). The CDR3 consists of 15 residues. The V end was cut by 5 bases, the J end by 0 bases, with 14 bases between. Looked up from germline, CDR1 is SGHTA and CDR2 is FQGNSA. The CDR3 bases are TGTGCCAGCAGCCGGACGGAGGTGGGCTCCTACGAGCAGTACTTC. The encoded protein is CASSRTEVGSYEQYF.

This chain connects TRBV12-3 or TRBV12-4 to TRBJ1-2; 9 bases match TRBD1. The CDR3 is 16 residues long. J was trimmed by 4 bases and V by 5 bases; bases with no gene match: 11. The CDR3: CASSTRDRERFYGYTF. CDR3 bases: TGTGCCAGCAGTACCAGGGACAGGGAGAGATTCTATGGCTACACCTTC.

The chain employs TRBV6-1 and TRBJ1-5; weak D call: TRBD1 (6 bases). V was cut by 2 bases and J by 3 bases, with 11 bases left in between. This CDR3 has 15 amino acids. Per germline, CDR1 MNHNS and CDR2 SASEGT. This CDR3 reads CASSETGFLNQPQHF. The CDR3 bases are TGTGCCAGCAGTGAAACAGGGTTTCTCAATCAGCCCCAGCATTTT.

In its sample, this clonotype was seen many times. V gene TRBV12-3 or TRBV12-4 combines with J gene TRBJ1-1, with D possibly matching TRBD1 (5 bases). V dropped 6 bases and J dropped 6 bases, with 17 bases sitting between them. This CDR3 comprises 14 residues. The CDR3 DNA reads TGTGCCAGCAGACCCGGGACTTCGAGGCCTGAAGCTTTCTTT. Translating it yields CASRPGTSRPEAFF.

This clonotype was detected a few times. The genes are TRBV27 and TRBJ2-5; possibly TRBD1 or TRBD2 for D (6 bases each). Germline-derived CDR1 and CDR2 are MNHEY and SMNVEV (reference sequence). This CDR3 contains 16 residues. V lost 0 bases and J 2 bases, leaving 13 bases between the germline ends. In DNA, the CDR3 is TGTGCCAGCAGTTTATCGTTAAGGGGGGAACAAGAGACCCAGTACTTC. The encoded protein is CASSLSLRGEQETQYF.

The V call is TRBV10-3, the J call TRBJ2-6; D is uncertain. CDR1 and CDR2 from the germline V gene are ENHRY and SYGVKD. V lost 0 bases, J lost 0 bases, and 3 bases lay in between. This CDR3 spans 15 amino acids. DNA of the CDR3: TGTGCCATCAGTGAGTCCCACTCTGGGGCCAACGTCCTGACTTTC. This encodes CAISESHSGANVLTF.